Below, 20 T cell receptor beta chains from the same sample are listed, as sequenced in a study of control samples from healthy donors and cancer patients. The method was immunoSEQ multiplex PCR; TCRdb's version includes in-frame clones alone and lacks a portion of them. The table lists roughly 130,000 clones, around 96% of them singletons. The material sequenced was blood. These receptors all stem from a man aged 25 to 40 in good health.

The genes are TRBV7-9 and TRBJ2-7; the D is unclear. V shed 4 bases and J shed 2 bases, with 12 bases lying between them. The CDR3 totals 14 residues. Germline V gene lookup returns CDR1 SEHNR and CDR2 FQNEAQ (reference sequence). The CDR3 sequence: CASSSTTPPYEQYF. The CDR3 DNA is TGTGCCAGCAGCTCTACGACACCACCCTACGAGCAGTACTTC.

The chain has TRBV6-2 or TRBV6-3 and TRBJ1-5, with D unclear. Germline V gene lookup returns CDR1 MNHEY and CDR2 SVGEGT. Trimming took off 6 bases at V and 0 bases at J, with 18 bases between the two ends. CDR3 length: 17 residues. CDR3 region: CASSRFPKINSNQPQHF. The DNA of the CDR3 is TGTGCCAGCAGCCGATTCCCGAAGATAAATAGCAATCAGCCCCAGCATTTT.

The CDR3 sequence is CASSDSQGTDTQYF. The CDR3 DNA is TGTGCCAGCAGTGACTCACAGGGCACAGATACGCAGTATTTT. V gene TRBV6-4 combines with J gene TRBJ2-3, with a possible D match to TRBD1 (5 bases). The CDR3 covers 14 residues. The V end was cut by 0 bases, the J end by 1 base, with 5 bases between. CDR1 is MRHNA, CDR2 SNTAGT, per germline.

The chain couples TRBV6-6 to TRBJ1-2; 9 nucleotides match TRBD1. This CDR3 is built from 13 residues. Germline V gene lookup returns CDR1 MNHNY and CDR2 SVGAGI (reference sequence). V lost 6 bases, J lost 7 bases, and 6 bases stayed unmatched. The DNA of the CDR3 is TGTGCCAGCAGCCCCGACAGGGGGTTTGGCTACACCTTC. This translates into CASSPDRGFGYTF.

This chain uses TRBV28 with TRBJ1-5; 8 nucleotides agree with TRBD1. This CDR3 comprises 14 residues. The V segment lost 6 bases and the J segment 4 bases; nucleotides outside the gene matches: 5. Germline values: CDR1 MDHEN, CDR2 SYDVKM. CDR3 sequence reads: CASRFDRGNQPQHF. For the CDR3, the DNA is TGTGCCAGCAGGTTTGACAGGGGAAATCAGCCCCAGCATTTT.

The gene calls are TRBV29-1 and TRBJ1-2, with 7 bases aligning to TRBD1. CDR1 is SQVTM, CDR2 ANQGSEA, per germline. Trimming removed 7 bases from V and 0 bases from J; junction bases left unmatched: 8. The CDR3 consists of 14 residues. The DNA for the CDR3 is TGCAGCGCGGGACAGCGGATAGCTAACTATGGCTACACCTTC. This gives the protein CSAGQRIANYGYTF.

The rearrangement links TRBV5-5 to TRBJ2-7, with D uncertain. Germline CDR1 SGHKS, CDR2 YYEKEE (reference sequence). The CDR3 extends over 12 amino acids. The ends were cut back, 3 bases at V and 4 bases at J, with 8 bases in the middle. The CDR3 region has the DNA TGTGCCAGCAGCTCTCCGCAGTACGAGCAGTACTTC. This translates into CASSSPQYEQYF.

J is TRBJ2-7 and V is TRBV11-2; no clear D gene. The CDR3 length is 16 residues. The V end lost 2 bases, the J end lost 3 bases, and 17 bases lay between the germline ends. Germline assignment: CDR1 SGHAT and CDR2 FQNNGV. The CDR3: CASSLSGTRALYEQYF. The CDR3 DNA reads as TGTGCCAGCAGCTTATCAGGCACCCGAGCCCTCTACGAGCAGTACTTC.

This chain links TRBV9 with TRBJ1-1, with 8 bases aligning to TRBD1. The CDR3 loop spans 14 amino acids. Germline lookup yields CDR1 SGDLS and CDR2 YYNGEE. V lost 2 bases and J lost 7; bases outside the gene matches: 7. The CDR3 DNA reads as TGTGCCAGCAGCGTCGGACAGGGTGGGAATGAAGCTTTCTTT. It yields the protein CASSVGQGGNEAFF. The full variable domain, in which reference TRBV9 and TRBJ1-1 provide the parts outside the CDR3, is DSGVTQTPKHLITATGQRVTLRCSPRSGDLSVYWYQQSLDQGLQFLIQYYNGEERAKGNILERFSAQQFPDLHSELNLSSLELGDSALYFCASSVGQGGNEAFFGQGTRLTVV.

The rearrangement joins TRBV2 to TRBJ2-3; D possibly uses TRBD1 or TRBD2 (6 bases each). CDR1 is SNHLY, CDR2 FYNNEI, per germline. CDR3 size: 14 residues. V was cut by 6 bases and J by 2 bases, with 12 bases left in between. Here the CDR3 reads CASRRGAVTDTQYF. In nucleotides, the CDR3 is TGTGCCAGCAGAAGGGGGGCCGTCACAGATACGCAGTATTTT.

Here the CDR3 DNA reads TGTGCCAGCAGTAAGAGGGACAGGGGAGGCTATGGCTACACCTTC. Its protein is CASSKRDRGGYGYTF. This sequence joins TRBV27 and TRBJ1-2, with TRBD1 matching 10 bases. Germline trimming cut 5 bases from V and 4 bases from J; bases unmatched to any gene: 7. The CDR3 loop spans 15 amino acids. Germline V CDR1 and CDR2: MNHEY, SMNVEV (reference sequence).

The chain joins TRBV5-6 to TRBJ2-6; tentative D call: TRBD2 (5 bases). V dropped 4 bases and J dropped 0 bases, with 11 bases sitting between them. CDR1 and CDR2 from the germline V gene are SGHDT and YYEEEE. CDR3 length: 16 residues. In DNA form, the CDR3 reads TGTGCCAGCAGCGCCGGGGTTTTCTCTGGGGCCAACGTCCTGACTTTC. Protein product: CASSAGVFSGANVLTF.

V and J are TRBV29-1 and TRBJ1-1; no clear D. Between the trimmed V and J ends, which lost 5 bases and 2 bases, there was a span of 12 bases. CDR3 length equals 13 residues. Germline V gives CDR1 SQVTM, CDR2 ANQGSEA. CDR3 in amino acids: CSVIRKLNTEAFF. CDR3 nucleotides: TGCAGCGTTATTCGGAAACTAAACACTGAAGCTTTCTTT.

This chain links TRBV5-1 with TRBJ2-5; D unresolved. Germline lookup yields CDR1 SGHRS and CDR2 YFSETQ. The CDR3 spans 18 residues. The ends were cut back, 5 bases at V and 1 base at J, with 24 bases in the middle. Here the CDR3 reads CASRDGPGGEIAQETQYF. The CDR3 bases are TGCGCCAGCAGGGACGGGCCGGGTGGTGAAATCGCCCAAGAGACCCAGTACTTC.

This chain links TRBV19 with TRBJ2-1; D might be TRBD2 (5 bases). In germline, CDR1 is LNHDA, CDR2 SQIVND (reference sequence). V was cut by 3 bases and J by 12 bases, with 9 bases left in between. This CDR3 is built from 11 residues. The DNA for the CDR3 is TGTGCCAGTAGTATCGGACTGGGGCAGTTCTTC. It is translated as CASSIGLGQFF.

This clone was recorded once. The V call is TRBV10-1, the J call TRBJ1-4; TRBD1 is a possible D gene (5 bases). CDR3 length: 16 residues. Germline lookup yields CDR1 WNHNN and CDR2 SYGVQD (reference sequence). V was clipped by 7 bases and J by 0 bases, with 15 bases between them. The CDR3 DNA reads TGCGCCAGCACCGAAACACAGGCTGCAACTAATGAAAAACTGTTTTTT. It yields the protein CASTETQAATNEKLFF.

The gene calls are TRBV4-2 and TRBJ1-4; D is ambiguous. This CDR3 is 16 amino acids long. Germline V gene data show CDR1 as LGHNA and CDR2 as YNFKEQ. The germline V and J ends were trimmed by 2 bases and 4 bases, with 14 bases remaining between them. The CDR3 loop is CASSQTPRQYNEKLFF. Here the CDR3 DNA reads TGTGCCAGCAGCCAAACCCCGAGGCAGTATAATGAAAAACTGTTTTTT.

This clone was counted between two and nine times. The chain recombines TRBV6-4 with TRBJ2-2, with D possibly matching TRBD1 (6 bases). V lost 2 bases, J lost 1 base, and 8 bases lay in between. Germline V gives CDR1 MRHNA, CDR2 SNTAGT. The CDR3 length is 15 residues. As DNA, the CDR3 is TGTGCCAGCAGTGACGGGGGACAGAACACCGGGGAGCTGTTTTTT. It yields the protein CASSDGGQNTGELFF.

V gene TRBV7-9 combines with J gene TRBJ1-1; D not certain. V was cut by 5 bases and J by 3 bases, with 16 bases left in between. The CDR3 loop spans 15 amino acids. From germline, CDR1 is SEHNR and CDR2 FQNEAQ (reference sequence). CDR3 amino acids: CASSPEAGFHTEAFF. DNA of the CDR3: TGTGCCAGCAGCCCCGAAGCGGGGTTCCACACTGAAGCTTTCTTT.

This clone was seen a single time. CDR3 region: CASSVARGGFSVYGYTF. CDR3 nucleotides: TGTGCCAGCAGCGTGGCTCGGGGGGGTTTTTCGGTCTATGGCTACACCTTC. This rearrangement joins TRBV5-6 to TRBJ1-2; a possible D gene is TRBD1 (5 bases). The V gene lost 4 bases and the J gene lost 4 bases, with 23 bases spanning the gap. The CDR3 sequence is 17 residues long. Looked up from germline, CDR1 is SGHDT and CDR2 is YYEEEE.